This TCR beta chain was found in a study of blood T cell repertoires in COVID-19. As for the study in general: Material from acute and convalescent COVID-19 was sourced from the United States, Italy and Spain.

In the study's own analysis: Reference gene primer amplification yielded estimated nucleated cell counts. The repertoire was sequenced with immunoSEQ multiplex PCR; TCRdb's copy has only in-frame clones and lacks some. From that table come the V and J calls and clone size; the DNA was used to work out D and trimming. The sample has roughly 200,000 clones, about four fifths seen once. This clonotype originated in a man aged 45 to 65 with active or convalescent COVID-19. Sequenced input: peripheral blood.

The CDR3 reads CASSLVLAGGPRYEQYF. CDR3 in DNA: TGTGCCAGCAGCTTAGTTCTAGCGGGGGGGCCCAGGTACGAGCAGTACTTC. The chain combines TRBV7-9 with TRBJ2-7; 12 bases agree with TRBD2. This CDR3 region has 17 residues. V lost 1 base to trimming and J lost 4 bases; unmatched junction nucleotides: 8. Germline V lookup: CDR1 SEHNR, CDR2 FQNEAQ (reference sequence).